A selection of T cell receptor beta chains follows, all from one sample in a study of T cells expressing NK-cell markers. TCRdb reprocessed the 5' RACE reads and stores each CDR3 protein as one record, lacking DNA. The specimen's table records around 180,000 distinct CDR3 sequences. The material sequenced was blood T cells: a sorted CD56 or NKG2C T cell subset, CD4+ or CD8+ T cells, or bulk PBMC T cells (not recorded which). These receptors all stem from a man between 18 and 69 years old in good health. Both conserved end residues are part of each CDR3.

J: TRBJ2-5
V: TRBV6-5
CDR3: CASSYSPIAVQQETQYF

J: TRBJ1-5
V: TRBV23-1
CDR3: CASSQSKDKGNQPQHF

J: TRBJ2-5
V: TRBV27
CDR3: CASSSGGIVPQTQYF

J: TRBJ2-7
V: TRBV23-1
CDR3: CASSQFMREQYF

J: TRBJ2-7
V: TRBV7-7
CDR3: CALRGWSSYEQYF

J: TRBJ2-3
V: TRBV10-3
CDR3: CAIGYWGTQYF

J: TRBJ1-1
V: TRBV5-1
CDR3: CASSLTGGGHTEAFF

J: TRBJ2-7
V: TRBV15
CDR3: CATSTLAGQGAHEQYF

J: TRBJ2-5
V: TRBV5-4
CDR3: CASSFPSMETQYF

J: TRBJ1-1
V: TRBV12-3/TRBV12-4
CDR3: CASSLGQGWTEAFF

J: TRBJ1-1
V: TRBV19
CDR3: CASSEPGRLNTEAFF

J: TRBJ2-1
V: TRBV4-1
CDR3: CASSQGGSPEQFF

J: TRBJ2-3
V: TRBV5-6
CDR3: CASSLSRGYRTDTQYF

J: TRBJ2-4
V: TRBV13
CDR3: CASSPSGTVGIAKNIQYF

J: TRBJ1-6
V: TRBV27
CDR3: CASSLVSSRTPLHF

J: TRBJ2-3
V: TRBV11-2
CDR3: CASSPTGTPTDTQYF

J: TRBJ2-3
V: TRBV9
CDR3: CAGAAGGLVSDTQYF